The 5 T cell receptor beta chains below all came from one sample that was sequenced in a study of shared clonotypes between healthy human individuals. It was CD45RO-negative cells, positively selected for CCR7, that made up naive CD8 cells, with terminally differentiated effector memory CD45RA+ cells excluded. TCRdb keeps only in-frame clones here, not all; method: immunoSEQ multiplex PCR. The data contain hundreds of thousands of clones, more than 95% of them singletons. Sequenced input: naive CD8+ T cells sorted from blood. These receptor sequences come from a man younger than 45 in good health.

The chain is built from TRBV4-3 and TRBJ2-1, with 7 bases matching TRBD2. The germline gives CDR1 LGHNA, CDR2 YSLEER. The CDR3 runs to 14 residues. V shed 6 bases, J shed 6 bases, and the junction held 8 bases outside the gene matches. In DNA, the CDR3 is TGCGCCAGCAGTCCGACTAGCCACACCAATGAGCAGTTCTTC. This encodes CASSPTSHTNEQFF.

V gene TRBV11-2 combines with J gene TRBJ2-3, with D tentatively TRBD1 or TRBD2 (5 bases each). Germline V gene lookup returns CDR1 SGHAT and CDR2 FQNNGV. The V end lost 7 bases, the J end lost 1 base, and 18 bases lay between the germline ends. CDR3 size: 16 residues. DNA of the CDR3: TGTGCCAGCACCGTTAGAGGGGAAGACGGCACAGATACGCAGTATTTT. Its protein is CASTVRGEDGTDTQYF.

The chain joins TRBV13 to TRBJ2-7; TRBD2 agrees at 12 bases. The CDR3 extends over 16 amino acids. The germline CDR1 and CDR2 sequences are PRHDT and FYEKMQ (reference sequence). V was clipped by 5 bases and J by 2 bases; unmatched bases: 7. This CDR3 reads CASSLGLAGPTYEQYF. CDR3 coding DNA: TGTGCCAGCAGCCTCGGACTAGCGGGGCCAACCTACGAGCAGTACTTC.

The rearrangement joins TRBV7-9 to TRBJ1-5; possibly TRBD1 for D (5 bases). This CDR3 contains 15 residues. CDR1 is SEHNR and CDR2 is FQNEAQ in the germline V gene (reference sequence). V was trimmed by 0 bases and J by 7 bases, leaving 13 bases between them. CDR3 coding DNA: TGTGCCAGCAGCTTAGCGGTCGAGGGGCGACAGCCCCAGCATTTT. It codes for CASSLAVEGRQPQHF.

The rearrangement links TRBV19 to TRBJ2-1; 7 nucleotides line up with TRBD2. This CDR3 is 15 amino acids long. Germline CDR1 LNHDA, CDR2 SQIVND (reference sequence). J lost 3 bases, V lost 0 bases, and 2 bases had no gene match. CDR3 nucleotides: TGTGCCAGTAGTATAGAGGGGACTAACTACAATGAGCAGTTCTTC. Translating it yields CASSIEGTNYNEQFF.